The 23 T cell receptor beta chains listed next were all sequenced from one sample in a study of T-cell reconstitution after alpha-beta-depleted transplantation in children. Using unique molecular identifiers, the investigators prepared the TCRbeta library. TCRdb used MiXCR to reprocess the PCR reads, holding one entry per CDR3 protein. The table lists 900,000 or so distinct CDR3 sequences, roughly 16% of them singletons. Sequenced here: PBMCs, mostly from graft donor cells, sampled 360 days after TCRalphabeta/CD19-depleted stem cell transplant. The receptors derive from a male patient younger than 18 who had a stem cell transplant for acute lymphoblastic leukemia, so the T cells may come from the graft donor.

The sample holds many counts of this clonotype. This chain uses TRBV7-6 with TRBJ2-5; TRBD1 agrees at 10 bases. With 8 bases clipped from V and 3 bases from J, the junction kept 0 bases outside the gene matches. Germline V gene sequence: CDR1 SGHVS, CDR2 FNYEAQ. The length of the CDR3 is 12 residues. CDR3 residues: CASGTGEETQYF. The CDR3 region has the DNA TGTGCCAGCGGGACAGGGGAAGAGACCCAGTACTTC.

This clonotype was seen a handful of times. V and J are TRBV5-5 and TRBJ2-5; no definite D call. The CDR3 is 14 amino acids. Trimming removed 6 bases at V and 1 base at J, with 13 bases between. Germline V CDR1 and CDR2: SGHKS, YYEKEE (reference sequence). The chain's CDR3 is CASTPWQVQETQYF. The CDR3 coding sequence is TGTGCCAGCACCCCTTGGCAGGTCCAAGAGACCCAGTACTTC.

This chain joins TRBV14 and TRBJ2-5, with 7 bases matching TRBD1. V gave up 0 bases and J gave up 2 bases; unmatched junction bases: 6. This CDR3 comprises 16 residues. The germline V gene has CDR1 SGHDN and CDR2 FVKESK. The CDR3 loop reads CASSQDGDSRQETQYF. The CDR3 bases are TGTGCCAGCAGCCAAGATGGGGACAGCAGACAAGAGACCCAGTACTTC.

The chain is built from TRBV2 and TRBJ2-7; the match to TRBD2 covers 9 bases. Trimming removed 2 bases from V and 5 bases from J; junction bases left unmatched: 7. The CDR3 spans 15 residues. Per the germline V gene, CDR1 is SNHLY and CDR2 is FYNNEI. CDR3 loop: CASSELAGESHEQYF. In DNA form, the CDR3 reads TGTGCCAGCAGTGAATTAGCGGGAGAGTCCCACGAGCAGTACTTC.

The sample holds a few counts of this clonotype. The CDR3 reads CASSFGNREIEAFF. The CDR3 DNA follows: TGTGCCAGCAGCTTTGGAAACAGAGAAATTGAAGCTTTCTTT. The chain couples TRBV7-9 to TRBJ1-1; the D is unclear. Per the germline V gene, CDR1 is SEHNR and CDR2 is FQNEAQ (reference sequence). V was clipped by 3 bases and J by 7 bases, with 15 bases between them. The CDR3 has 14 residues.

CDR3 sequence (DNA): TGTGCCAGCATCCGGGGACTAGCGGGAGCTAATGAGCAGTTCTTC. Its protein is CASIRGLAGANEQFF. The chain uses TRBV6-2 or TRBV6-3 and TRBJ2-1; 14 bases are a match to TRBD2. This CDR3 comprises 15 residues. Germline lookup yields CDR1 MNHEY and CDR2 SVGEGT. V lost 7 bases, J lost 7 bases, and 6 bases stayed unmatched.

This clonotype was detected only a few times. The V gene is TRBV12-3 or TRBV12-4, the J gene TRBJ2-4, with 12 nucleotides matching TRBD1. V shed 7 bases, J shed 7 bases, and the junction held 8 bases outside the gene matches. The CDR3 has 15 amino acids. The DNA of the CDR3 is TGTGCCAGCACCCTAAGGGGGACAGGGGGCAACATTCAGTACTTC. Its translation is CASTLRGTGGNIQYF.

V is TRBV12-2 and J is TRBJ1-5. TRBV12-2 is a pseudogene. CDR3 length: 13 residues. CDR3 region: CASRLGRGQPQHF. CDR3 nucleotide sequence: TGTGCAAGTCGCTTAGGCAGAGGCCAGCCCCAGCATTTT.

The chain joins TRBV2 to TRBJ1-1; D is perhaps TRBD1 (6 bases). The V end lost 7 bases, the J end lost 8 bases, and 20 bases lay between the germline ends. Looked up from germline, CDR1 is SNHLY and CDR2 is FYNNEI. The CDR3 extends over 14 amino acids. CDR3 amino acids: CASTLTGLAWEAFF. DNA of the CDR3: TGTGCCAGCACCTTGACAGGTCTGGCTTGGGAAGCTTTCTTT.

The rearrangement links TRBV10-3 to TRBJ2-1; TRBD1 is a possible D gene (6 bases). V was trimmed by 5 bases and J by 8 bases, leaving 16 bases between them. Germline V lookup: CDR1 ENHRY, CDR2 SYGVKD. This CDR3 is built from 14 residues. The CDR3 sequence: CAISNTGLGDEQFF. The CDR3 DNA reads TGTGCCATCAGTAATACAGGGTTAGGCGATGAGCAGTTCTTC.

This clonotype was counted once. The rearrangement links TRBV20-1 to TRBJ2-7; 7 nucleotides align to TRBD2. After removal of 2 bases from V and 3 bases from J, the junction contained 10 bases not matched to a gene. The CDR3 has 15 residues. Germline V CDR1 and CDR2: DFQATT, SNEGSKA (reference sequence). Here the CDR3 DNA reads TGCAGTGCTAGAATTCTGGGAGGGGCGCTCTACGAGCAGTACTTC. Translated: CSARILGGALYEQYF.

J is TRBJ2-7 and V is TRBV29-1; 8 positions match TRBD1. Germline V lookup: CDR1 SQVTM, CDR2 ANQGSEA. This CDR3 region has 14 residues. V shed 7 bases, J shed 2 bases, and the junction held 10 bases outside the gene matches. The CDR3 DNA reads TGCAGCGGCTCCACCGGGACAGGTCCCTACGAGCAGTACTTC. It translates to CSGSTGTGPYEQYF.

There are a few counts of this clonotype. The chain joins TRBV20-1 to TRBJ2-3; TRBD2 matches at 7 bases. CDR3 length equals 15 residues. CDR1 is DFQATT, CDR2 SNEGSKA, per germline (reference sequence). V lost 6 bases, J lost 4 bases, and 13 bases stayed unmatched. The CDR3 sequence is CSAASDGGSPDTQYF. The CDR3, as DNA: TGCAGTGCCGCATCCGATGGCGGGAGCCCAGATACGCAGTATTTT.

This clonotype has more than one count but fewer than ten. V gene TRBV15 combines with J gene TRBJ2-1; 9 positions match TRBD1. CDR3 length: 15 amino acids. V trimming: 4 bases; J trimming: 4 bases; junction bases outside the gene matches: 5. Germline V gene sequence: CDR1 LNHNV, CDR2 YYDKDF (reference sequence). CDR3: CATSIQGAGYNEQFF. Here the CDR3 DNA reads TGTGCCACCAGCATACAGGGGGCGGGGTACAATGAGCAGTTCTTC.

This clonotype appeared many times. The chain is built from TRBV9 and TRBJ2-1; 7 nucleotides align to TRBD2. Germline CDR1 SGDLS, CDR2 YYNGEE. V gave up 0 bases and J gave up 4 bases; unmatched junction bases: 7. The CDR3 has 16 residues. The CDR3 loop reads CASSVEEGEGYNEQFF. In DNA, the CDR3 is TGTGCCAGCAGCGTAGAGGAAGGGGAGGGGTACAATGAGCAGTTCTTC.

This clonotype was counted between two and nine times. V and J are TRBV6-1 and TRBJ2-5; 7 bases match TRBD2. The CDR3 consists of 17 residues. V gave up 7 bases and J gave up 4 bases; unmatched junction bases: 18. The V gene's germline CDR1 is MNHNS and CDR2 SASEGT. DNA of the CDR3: TGTGCCAGCATTCCCAGATCGACTAGCCCAACGCTAGAGACCCAGTACTTC. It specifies CASIPRSTSPTLETQYF.

CDR3 region: CASRDSGRGWFNEQFF. The CDR3 DNA is TGTGCCAGCCGGGACTCCGGCCGTGGTTGGTTCAATGAGCAGTTCTTC. This chain uses TRBV3-1 with TRBJ2-1; D is perhaps TRBD2 (6 bases). There are 16 residues in the CDR3. Trimming took off 8 bases at V and 6 bases at J, with 23 bases between the two ends. In germline, CDR1 is LGHDT, CDR2 YNNKEL (reference sequence).

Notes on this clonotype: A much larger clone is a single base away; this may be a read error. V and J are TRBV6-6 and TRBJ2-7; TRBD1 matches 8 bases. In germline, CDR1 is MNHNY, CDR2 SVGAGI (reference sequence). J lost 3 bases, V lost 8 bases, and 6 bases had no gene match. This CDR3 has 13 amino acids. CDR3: CASGRTGGYEQYF. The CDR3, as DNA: TGTGCCAGCGGTCGAACAGGGGGCTACGAGCAGTACTTC.

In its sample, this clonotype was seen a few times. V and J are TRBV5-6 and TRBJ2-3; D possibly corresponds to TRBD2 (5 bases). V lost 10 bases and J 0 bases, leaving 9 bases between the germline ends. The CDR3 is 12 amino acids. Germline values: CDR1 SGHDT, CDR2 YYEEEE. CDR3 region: CAGSGSTDTQYF. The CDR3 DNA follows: TGTGCCGGGAGCGGTAGCACAGATACGCAGTATTTT.

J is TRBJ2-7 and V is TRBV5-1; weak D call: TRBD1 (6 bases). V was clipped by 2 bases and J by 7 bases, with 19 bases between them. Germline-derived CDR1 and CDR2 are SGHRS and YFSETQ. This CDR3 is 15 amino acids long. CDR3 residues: CASSFGQRVKDEQYF. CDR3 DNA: TGCGCCAGCAGCTTCGGACAGAGAGTTAAGGATGAGCAGTACTTC.

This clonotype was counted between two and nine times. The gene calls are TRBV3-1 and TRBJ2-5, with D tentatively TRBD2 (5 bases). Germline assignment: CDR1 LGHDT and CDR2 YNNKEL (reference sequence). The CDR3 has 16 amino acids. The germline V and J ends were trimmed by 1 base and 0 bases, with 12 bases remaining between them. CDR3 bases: TGTGCCAGCAGCCAAGGACGACGGCGGGACCAAGAGACCCAGTACTTC. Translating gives CASSQGRRRDQETQYF.

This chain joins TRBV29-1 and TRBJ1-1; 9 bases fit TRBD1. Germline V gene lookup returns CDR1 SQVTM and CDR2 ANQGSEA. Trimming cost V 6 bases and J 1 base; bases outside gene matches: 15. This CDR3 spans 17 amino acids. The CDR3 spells CSVGTGRRSSSNTEAFF. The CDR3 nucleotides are TGCAGCGTCGGGACAGGGCGAAGGAGCTCGTCGAACACTGAAGCTTTCTTT.

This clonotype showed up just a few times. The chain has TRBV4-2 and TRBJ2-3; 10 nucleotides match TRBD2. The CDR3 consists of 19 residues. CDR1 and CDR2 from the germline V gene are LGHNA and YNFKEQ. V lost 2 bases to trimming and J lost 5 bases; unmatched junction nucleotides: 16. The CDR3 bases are TGTGCCAGCAGCCAACCAACTTTCCTTAGCGGGAGGAGTCGAGATACGCAGTATTTT. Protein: CASSQPTFLSGRSRDTQYF.